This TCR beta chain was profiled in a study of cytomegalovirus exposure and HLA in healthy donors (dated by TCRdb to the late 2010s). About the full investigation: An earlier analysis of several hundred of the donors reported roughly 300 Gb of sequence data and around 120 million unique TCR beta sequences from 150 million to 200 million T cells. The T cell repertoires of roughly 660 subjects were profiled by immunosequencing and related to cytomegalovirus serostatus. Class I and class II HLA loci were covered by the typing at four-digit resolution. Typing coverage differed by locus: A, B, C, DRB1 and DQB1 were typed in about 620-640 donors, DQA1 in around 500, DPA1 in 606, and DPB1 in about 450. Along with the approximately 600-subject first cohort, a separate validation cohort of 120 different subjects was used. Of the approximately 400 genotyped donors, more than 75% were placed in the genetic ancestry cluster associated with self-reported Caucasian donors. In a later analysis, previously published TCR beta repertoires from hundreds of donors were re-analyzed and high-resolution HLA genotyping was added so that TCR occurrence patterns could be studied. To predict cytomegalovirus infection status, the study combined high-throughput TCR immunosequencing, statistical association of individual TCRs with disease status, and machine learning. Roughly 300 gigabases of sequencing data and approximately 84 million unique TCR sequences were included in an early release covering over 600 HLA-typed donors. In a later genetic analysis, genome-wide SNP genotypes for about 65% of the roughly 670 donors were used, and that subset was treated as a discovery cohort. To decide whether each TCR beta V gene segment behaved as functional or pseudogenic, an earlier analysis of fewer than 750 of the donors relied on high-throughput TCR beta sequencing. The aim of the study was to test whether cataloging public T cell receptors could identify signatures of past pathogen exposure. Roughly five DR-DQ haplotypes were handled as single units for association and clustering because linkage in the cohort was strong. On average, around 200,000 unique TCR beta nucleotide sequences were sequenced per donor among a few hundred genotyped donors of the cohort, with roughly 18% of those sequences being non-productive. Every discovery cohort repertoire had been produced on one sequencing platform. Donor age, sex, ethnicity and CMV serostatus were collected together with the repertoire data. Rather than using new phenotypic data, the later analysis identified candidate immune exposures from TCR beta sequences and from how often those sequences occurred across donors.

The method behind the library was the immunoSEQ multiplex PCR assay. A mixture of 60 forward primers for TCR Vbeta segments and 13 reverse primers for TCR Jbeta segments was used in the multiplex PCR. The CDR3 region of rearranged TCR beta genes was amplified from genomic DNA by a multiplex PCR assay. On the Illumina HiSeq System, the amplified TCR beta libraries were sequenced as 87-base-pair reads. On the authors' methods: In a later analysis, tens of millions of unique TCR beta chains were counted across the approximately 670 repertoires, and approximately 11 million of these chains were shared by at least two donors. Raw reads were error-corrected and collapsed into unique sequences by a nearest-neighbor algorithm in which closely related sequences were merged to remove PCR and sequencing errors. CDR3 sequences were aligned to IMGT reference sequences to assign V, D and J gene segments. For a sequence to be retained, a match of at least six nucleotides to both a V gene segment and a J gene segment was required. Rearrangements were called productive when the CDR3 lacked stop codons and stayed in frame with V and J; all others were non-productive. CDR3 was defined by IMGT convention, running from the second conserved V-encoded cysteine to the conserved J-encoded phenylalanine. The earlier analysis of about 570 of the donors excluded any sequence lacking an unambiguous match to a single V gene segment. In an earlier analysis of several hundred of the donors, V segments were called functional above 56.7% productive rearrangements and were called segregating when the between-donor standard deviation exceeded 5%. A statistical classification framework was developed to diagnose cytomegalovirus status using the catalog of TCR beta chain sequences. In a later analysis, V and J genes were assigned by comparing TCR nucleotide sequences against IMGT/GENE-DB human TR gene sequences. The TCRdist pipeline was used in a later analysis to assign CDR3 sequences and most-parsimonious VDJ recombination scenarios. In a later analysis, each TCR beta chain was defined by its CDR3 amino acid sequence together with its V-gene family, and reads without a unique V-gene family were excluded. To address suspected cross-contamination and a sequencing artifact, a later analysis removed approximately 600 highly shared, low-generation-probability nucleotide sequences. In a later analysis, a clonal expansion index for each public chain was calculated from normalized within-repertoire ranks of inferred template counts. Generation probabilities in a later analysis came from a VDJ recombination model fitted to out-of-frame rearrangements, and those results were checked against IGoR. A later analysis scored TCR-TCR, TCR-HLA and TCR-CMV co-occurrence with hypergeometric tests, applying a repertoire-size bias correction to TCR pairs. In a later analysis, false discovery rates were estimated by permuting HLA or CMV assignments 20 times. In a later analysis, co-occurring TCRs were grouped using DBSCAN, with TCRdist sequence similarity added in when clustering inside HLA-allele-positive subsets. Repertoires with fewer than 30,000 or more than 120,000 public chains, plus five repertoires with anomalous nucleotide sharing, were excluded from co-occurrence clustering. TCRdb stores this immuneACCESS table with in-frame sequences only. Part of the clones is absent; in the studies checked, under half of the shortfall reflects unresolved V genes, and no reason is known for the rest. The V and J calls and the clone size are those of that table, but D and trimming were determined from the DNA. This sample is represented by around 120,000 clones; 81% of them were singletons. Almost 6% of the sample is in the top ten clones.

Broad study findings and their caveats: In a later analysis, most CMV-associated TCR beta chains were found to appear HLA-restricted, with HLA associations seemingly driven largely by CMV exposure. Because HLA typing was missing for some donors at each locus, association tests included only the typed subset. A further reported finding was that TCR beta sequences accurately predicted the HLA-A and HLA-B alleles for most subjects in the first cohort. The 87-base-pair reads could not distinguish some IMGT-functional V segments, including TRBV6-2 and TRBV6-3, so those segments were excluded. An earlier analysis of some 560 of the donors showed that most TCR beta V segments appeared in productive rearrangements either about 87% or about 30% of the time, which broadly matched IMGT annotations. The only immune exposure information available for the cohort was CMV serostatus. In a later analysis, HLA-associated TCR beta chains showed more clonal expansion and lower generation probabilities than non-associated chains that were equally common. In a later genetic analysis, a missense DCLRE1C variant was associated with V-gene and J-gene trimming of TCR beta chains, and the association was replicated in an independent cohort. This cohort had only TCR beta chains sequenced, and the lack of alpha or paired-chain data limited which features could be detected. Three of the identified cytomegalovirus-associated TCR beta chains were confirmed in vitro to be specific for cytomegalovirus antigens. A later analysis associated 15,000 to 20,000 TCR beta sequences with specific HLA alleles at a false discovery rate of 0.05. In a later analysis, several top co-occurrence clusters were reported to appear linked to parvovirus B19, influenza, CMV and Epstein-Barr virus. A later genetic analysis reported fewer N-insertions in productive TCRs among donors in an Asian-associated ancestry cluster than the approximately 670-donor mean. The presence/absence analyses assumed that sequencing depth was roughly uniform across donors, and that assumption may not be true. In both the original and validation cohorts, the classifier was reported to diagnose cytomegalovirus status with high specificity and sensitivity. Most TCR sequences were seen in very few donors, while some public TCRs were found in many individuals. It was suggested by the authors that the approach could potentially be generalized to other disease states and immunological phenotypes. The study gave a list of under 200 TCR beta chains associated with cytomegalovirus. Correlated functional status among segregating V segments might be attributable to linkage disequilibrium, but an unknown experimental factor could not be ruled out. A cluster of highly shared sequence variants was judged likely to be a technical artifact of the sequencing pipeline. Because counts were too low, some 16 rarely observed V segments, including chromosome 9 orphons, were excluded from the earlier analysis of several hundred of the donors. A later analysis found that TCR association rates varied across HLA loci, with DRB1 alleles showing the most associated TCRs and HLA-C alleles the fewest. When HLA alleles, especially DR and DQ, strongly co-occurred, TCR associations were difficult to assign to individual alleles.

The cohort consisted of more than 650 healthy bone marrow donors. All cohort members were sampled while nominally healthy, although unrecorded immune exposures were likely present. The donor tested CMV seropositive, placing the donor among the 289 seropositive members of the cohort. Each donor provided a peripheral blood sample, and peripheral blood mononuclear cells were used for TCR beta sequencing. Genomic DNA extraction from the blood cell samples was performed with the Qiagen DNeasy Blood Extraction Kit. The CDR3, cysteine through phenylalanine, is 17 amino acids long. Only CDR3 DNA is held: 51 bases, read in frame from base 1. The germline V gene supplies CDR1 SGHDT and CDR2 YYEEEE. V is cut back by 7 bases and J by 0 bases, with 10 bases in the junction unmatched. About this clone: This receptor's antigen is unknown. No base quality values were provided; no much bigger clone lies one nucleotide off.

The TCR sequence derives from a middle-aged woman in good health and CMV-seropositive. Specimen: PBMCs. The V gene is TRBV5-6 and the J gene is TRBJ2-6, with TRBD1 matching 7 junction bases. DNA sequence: TGTGCCAGCTCCCGGACAGGCGTAACCTCTGGGGCCAACGTCCTGACTTTC. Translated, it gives CASSRTGVTSGANVLTF. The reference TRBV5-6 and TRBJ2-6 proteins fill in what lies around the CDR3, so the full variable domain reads DAGVTQSPTHLIKTRGQQVTLRCSPKSGHDTVSWYQQALGQGPQFIFQYYEEEERQRGNFPDRFSGHQFPNYSSELNVNALLLGDSALYLCASSRTGVTSGANVLTFGAGSRLTVL.